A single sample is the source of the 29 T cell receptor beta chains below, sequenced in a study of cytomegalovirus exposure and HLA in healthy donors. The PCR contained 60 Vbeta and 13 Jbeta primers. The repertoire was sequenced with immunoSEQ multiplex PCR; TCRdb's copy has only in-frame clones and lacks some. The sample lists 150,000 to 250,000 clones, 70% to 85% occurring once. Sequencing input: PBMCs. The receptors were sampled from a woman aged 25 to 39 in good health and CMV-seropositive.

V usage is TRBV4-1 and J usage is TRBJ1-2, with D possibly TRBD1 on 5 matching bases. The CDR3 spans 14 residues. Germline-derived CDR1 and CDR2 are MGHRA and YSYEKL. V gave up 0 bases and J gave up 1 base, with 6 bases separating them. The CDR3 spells CASSQERGNYGYTF. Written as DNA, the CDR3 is TGCGCCAGCAGCCAAGAAAGGGGTAACTATGGCTACACCTTC.

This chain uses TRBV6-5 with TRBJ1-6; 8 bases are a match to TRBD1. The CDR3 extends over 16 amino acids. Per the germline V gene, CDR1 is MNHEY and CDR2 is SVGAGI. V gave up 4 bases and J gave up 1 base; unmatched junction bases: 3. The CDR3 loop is CASSLQGVSYNSPLHF. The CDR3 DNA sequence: TGTGCCAGCAGTTTACAGGGGGTTTCCTATAATTCACCCCTCCACTTT.

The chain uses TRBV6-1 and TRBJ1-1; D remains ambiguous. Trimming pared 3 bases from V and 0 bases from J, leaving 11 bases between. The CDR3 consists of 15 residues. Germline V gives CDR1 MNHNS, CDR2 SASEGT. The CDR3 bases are TGTGCCAGCAGTGATTATACAGTTTTGAACACTGAAGCTTTCTTT. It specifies CASSDYTVLNTEAFF.

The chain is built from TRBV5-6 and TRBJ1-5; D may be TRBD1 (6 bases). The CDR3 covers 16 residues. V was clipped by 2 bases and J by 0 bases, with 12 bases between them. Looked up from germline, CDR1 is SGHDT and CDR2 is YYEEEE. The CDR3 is CASSFGQLHSNQPQHF. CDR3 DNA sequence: TGTGCCAGCAGCTTTGGACAGCTTCATAGCAATCAGCCCCAGCATTTT.

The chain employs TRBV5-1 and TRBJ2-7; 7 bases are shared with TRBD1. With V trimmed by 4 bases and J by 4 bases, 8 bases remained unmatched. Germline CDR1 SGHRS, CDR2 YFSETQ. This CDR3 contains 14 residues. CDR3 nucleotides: TGCGCCAGCAGCCTGCGAGGGGGCGAATACGAGCAGTACTTC. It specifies CASSLRGGEYEQYF.

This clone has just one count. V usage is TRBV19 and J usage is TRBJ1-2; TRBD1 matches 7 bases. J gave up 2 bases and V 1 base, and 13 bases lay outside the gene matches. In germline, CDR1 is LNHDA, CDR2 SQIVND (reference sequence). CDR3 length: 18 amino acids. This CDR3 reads CASSIGSGNRGINYGYTF. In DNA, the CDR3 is TGTGCCAGTAGTATAGGCTCCGGGAACAGGGGTATCAACTATGGCTACACCTTC. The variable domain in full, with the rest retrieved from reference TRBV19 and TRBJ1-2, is DGGITQSPKYLFRKEGQNVTLSCEQNLNHDAMYWYRQDPGQGLRLIYYSQIVNDFQKGDIAEGYSVSREKKESFPLTVTSAQKNPTAFYLCASSIGSGNRGINYGYTFGSGTRLTVV.

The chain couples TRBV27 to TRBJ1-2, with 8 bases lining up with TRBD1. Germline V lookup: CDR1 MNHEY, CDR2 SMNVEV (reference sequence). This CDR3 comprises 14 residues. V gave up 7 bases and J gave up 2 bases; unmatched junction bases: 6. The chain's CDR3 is CASTKDRDNYGYTF. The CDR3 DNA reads TGTGCCAGCACCAAGGACAGGGACAACTATGGCTACACCTTC.

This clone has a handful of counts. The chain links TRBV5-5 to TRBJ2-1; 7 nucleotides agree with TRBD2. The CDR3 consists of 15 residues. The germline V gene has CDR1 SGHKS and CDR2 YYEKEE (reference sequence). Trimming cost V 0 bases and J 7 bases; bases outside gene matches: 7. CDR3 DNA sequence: TGTGCCAGCAGCTTGGGACTAGCCGACGCAAATGAGCAGTTCTTC. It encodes CASSLGLADANEQFF.

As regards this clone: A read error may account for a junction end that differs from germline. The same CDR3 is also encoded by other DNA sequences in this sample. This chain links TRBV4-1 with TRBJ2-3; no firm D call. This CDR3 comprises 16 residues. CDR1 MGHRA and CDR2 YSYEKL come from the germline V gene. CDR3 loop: CASSPQGHLQLDTQYF. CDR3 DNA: TGCGCCAGCAGCCCCCAAGGCCATCTACAGTTAGATACACAGTATTTT.

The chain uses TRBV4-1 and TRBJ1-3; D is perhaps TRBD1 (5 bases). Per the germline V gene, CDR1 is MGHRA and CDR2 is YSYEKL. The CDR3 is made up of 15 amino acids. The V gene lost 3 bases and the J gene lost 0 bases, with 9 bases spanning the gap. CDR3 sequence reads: CASSQTAISGNTIYF. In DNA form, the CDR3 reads TGCGCCAGCAGCCAGACAGCTATCTCTGGAAACACCATATATTTT.

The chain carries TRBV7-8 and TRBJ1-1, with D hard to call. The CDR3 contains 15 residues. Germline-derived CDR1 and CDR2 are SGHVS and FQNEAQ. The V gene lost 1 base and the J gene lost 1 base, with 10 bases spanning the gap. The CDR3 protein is CASSLEAGGNTEAFF. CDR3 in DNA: TGTGCCAGCAGCTTAGAGGCAGGAGGGAACACTGAAGCTTTCTTT.

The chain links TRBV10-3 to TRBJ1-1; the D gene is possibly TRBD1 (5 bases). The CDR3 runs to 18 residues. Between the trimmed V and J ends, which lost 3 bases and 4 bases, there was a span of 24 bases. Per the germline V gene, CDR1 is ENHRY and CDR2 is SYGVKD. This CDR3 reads CAISDPTGTPWGSTEAFF. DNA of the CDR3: TGTGCCATCAGTGACCCCACCGGGACTCCTTGGGGGAGCACTGAAGCTTTCTTT.

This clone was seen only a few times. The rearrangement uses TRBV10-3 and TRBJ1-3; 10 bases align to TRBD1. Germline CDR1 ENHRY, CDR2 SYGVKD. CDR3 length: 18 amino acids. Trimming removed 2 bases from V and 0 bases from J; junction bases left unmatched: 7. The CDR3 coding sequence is TGTGCCATCAGTGAGGTGGGACAGGGGTCACCCTCTGGAAACACCATATATTTT. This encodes CAISEVGQGSPSGNTIYF.

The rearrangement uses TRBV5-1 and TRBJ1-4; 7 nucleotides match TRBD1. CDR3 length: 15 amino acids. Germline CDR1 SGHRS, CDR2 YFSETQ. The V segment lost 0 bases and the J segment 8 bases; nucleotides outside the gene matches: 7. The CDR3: CASSLEQGVWEKLFF. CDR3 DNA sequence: TGCGCCAGCAGCTTGGAGCAGGGGGTTTGGGAAAAACTGTTTTTT.

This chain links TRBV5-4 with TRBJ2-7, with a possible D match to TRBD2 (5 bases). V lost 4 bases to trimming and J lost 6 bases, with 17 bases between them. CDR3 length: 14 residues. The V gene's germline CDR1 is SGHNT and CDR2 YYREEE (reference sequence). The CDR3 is CASSRMGLGSEQYF. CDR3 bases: TGTGCCAGCAGCAGGATGGGATTGGGGAGCGAGCAGTACTTC.

In DNA, the CDR3 is TGCGCCAGCAGCAATGACTCGATAGCCAAAAACATTCAGTACTTC. Amino acid sequence: CASSNDSIAKNIQYF. This rearrangement joins TRBV10-1 to TRBJ2-4; D gene unclear. V lost 6 bases and J lost 0, with 12 bases in between. Germline V gives CDR1 WNHNN, CDR2 SYGVQD (reference sequence). This CDR3 is 15 amino acids long.

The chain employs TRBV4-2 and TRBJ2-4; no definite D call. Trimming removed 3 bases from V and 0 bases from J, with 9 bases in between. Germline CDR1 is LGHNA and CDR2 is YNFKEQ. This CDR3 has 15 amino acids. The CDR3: CASSHLLKAKNIQYF. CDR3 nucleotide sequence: TGTGCCAGCAGCCATTTACTAAAAGCCAAAAACATTCAGTACTTC.

The CDR3 DNA reads as TGTGCCAGCAGCGTAGGACTAGCGGGAGCGTCGGAGAATGAGCAGTTCTTC. It translates to CASSVGLAGASENEQFF. V and J are TRBV9 and TRBJ2-1; 12 nucleotides agree with TRBD2. Germline loops: CDR1 SGDLS, CDR2 YYNGEE. This CDR3 comprises 17 residues. V lost 0 bases, J lost 7 bases, and 8 bases stayed unmatched. Complete variable domain (other parts from reference TRBV9 and TRBJ2-1): DSGVTQTPKHLITATGQRVTLRCSPRSGDLSVYWYQQSLDQGLQFLIQYYNGEERAKGNILERFSAQQFPDLHSELNLSSLELGDSALYFCASSVGLAGASENEQFFGPGTRLTVL.

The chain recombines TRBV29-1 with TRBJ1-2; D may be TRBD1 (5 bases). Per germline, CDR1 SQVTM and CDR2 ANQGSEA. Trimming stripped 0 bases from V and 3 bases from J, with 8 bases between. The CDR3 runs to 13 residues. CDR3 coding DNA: TGCAGCGTTGAAGATCTACAGGACTATGGCTACACCTTC. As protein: CSVEDLQDYGYTF.

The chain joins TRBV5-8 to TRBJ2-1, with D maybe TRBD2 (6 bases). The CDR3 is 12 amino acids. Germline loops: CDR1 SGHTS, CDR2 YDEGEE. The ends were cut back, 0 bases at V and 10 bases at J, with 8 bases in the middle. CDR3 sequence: CASSLGRGEQFF. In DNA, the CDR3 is TGTGCCAGCAGCTTGGGCCGGGGGGAGCAGTTCTTC.

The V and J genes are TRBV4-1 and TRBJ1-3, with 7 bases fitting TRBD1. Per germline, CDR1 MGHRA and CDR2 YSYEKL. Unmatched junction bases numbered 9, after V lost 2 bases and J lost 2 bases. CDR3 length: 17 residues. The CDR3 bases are TGCGCCAGCAGCCAATTAACAGGGGAGAGGACTGGAAACACCATATATTTT. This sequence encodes CASSQLTGERTGNTIYF.

The DNA of the CDR3 is TGTGCCAGCAGCGTAAACCGAGACAGGGTTTTAACCGGGGAGCTGTTTTTT. Translated, it gives CASSVNRDRVLTGELFF. The chain links TRBV9 to TRBJ2-2; 7 positions match TRBD1. The V segment lost 1 base and the J segment 5 bases; nucleotides outside the gene matches: 11. This CDR3 comprises 17 residues. Germline CDR1 and CDR2: SGDLS and YYNGEE.

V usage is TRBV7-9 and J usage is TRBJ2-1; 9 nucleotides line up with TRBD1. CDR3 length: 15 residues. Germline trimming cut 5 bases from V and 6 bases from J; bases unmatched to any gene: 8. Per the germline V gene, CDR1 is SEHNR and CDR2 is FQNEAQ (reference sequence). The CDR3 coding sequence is TGTGCCAGCAGCCAACTGGGACAGGGTATCAATGAGCAGTTCTTC. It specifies CASSQLGQGINEQFF.

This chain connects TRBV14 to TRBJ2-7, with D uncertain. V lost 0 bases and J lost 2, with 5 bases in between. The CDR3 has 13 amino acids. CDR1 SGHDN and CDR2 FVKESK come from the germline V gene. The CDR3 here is CASSQDRTYEQYF. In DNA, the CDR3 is TGTGCCAGCAGCCAAGACAGGACCTACGAGCAGTACTTC.

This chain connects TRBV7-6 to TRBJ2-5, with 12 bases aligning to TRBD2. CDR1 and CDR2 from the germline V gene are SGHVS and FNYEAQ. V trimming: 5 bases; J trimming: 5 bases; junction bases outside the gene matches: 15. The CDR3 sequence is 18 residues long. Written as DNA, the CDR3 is TGTGCCAGCAGCCCTCGACTAGCGGGAGTGAGTGGCCGGGAGACCCAGTACTTC. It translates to CASSPRLAGVSGRETQYF.

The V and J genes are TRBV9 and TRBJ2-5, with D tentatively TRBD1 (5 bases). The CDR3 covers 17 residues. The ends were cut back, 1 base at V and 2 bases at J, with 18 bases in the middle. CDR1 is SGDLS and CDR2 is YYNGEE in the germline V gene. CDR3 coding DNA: TGTGCCAGCAGCGTAATGGGTGCGAGCAGGGAACAAGAGACCCAGTACTTC. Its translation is CASSVMGASREQETQYF.

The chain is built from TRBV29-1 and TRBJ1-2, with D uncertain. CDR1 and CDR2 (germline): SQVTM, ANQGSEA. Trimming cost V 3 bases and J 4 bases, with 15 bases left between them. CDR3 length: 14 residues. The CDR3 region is CSVDTPRESYGYTF. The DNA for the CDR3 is TGCAGCGTTGACACCCCACGAGAGTCCTATGGCTACACCTTC. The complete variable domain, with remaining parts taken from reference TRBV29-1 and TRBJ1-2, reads SAVISQKPSRDICQRGTSLTIQCQVDSQVTMMFWYRQQPGQSLTLIATANQGSEATYESGFVIDKFPISRPNLTFSTLTVSNMSPEDSSIYLCSVDTPRESYGYTFGSGTRLTVV.

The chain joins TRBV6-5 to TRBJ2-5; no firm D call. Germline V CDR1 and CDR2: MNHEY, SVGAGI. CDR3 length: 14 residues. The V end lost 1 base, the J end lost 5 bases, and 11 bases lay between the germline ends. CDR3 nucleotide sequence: TGTGCCAGCAGTTACTTTTTAGAAACTGAGACCCAGTACTTC. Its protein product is CASSYFLETETQYF.

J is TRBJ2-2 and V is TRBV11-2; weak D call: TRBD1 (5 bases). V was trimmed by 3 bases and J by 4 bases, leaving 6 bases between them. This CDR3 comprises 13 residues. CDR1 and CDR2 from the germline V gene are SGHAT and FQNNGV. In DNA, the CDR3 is TGTGCCAGCAGCTTTGACAGCACCGGGGAGCTGTTTTTT. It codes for CASSFDSTGELFF.